Presented here are 28 T cell receptor beta chains from one specimen sequenced in a study of cytomegalovirus exposure and HLA in healthy donors (dated by TCRdb to the late 2010s). To prepare the library, the immunoSEQ multiplex PCR assay was applied. The multiplex PCR relied on a mix of 60 forward primers for TCR Vbeta segments and 13 reverse primers for TCR Jbeta segments. Not all clones reach the TCRdb copy of this immuneACCESS table, which keeps in-frame sequences only. Checked studies attribute under half of the gap to unresolved V genes and leave the rest unexplained. The sample table lists approximately 37,000 clones, around 82% of them with a count of one. The ten largest clones take up roughly a tenth of the sample. The sequencing input was PBMCs. The receptors derive from a woman aged 18 to 35 in good health and CMV-seropositive.

This chain connects TRBV25-1 to TRBJ1-4; D might be TRBD1 (6 bases). Germline loops: CDR1 MGHDK, CDR2 SYGVNS. V gave up 6 bases and J gave up 1 base, with 12 bases separating them. There are 15 residues in the CDR3. In nucleotides, the CDR3 is TGTGCCAGCAGCCTGAGGGGGGGAACTAATGAAAAACTGTTTTTT. Protein product: CASSLRGGTNEKLFF.

The rearrangement uses TRBV28 and TRBJ2-7, with D unresolved. The CDR3 consists of 12 residues. Germline lookup yields CDR1 MDHEN and CDR2 SYDVKM. Between the trimmed V and J ends, which lost 7 bases and 4 bases, there was a span of 11 bases. CDR3 region: CASTSGAYEQYF. In DNA form, the CDR3 reads TGTGCCAGCACCTCTGGAGCGTACGAGCAGTACTTC.

About this clone: The sample has other DNA sequences that encode this CDR3 too. This sequence joins TRBV7-9 and TRBJ2-7; no clear D gene. V was clipped by 5 bases and J by 3 bases, with 5 bases between them. The CDR3 covers 11 residues. Looked up from germline, CDR1 is SEHNR and CDR2 is FQNEAQ (reference sequence). CDR3 sequence reads: CASSPNYEQYF. The DNA of the CDR3 is TGTGCCAGCAGCCCTAACTACGAGCAGTACTTC.

The chain has TRBV7-9 and TRBJ2-2, with D possibly being TRBD2 (5 bases). Germline lookup yields CDR1 SEHNR and CDR2 FQNEAQ (reference sequence). Trimming shortened V by 8 bases and J by 1 base, and 23 bases separated the two germline ends. The CDR3 spans 18 residues. In nucleotides, the CDR3 is TGTGCCAGCCCCGGCCGGGCTAGCCAGAAAAAGAACACCGGGGAGCTGTTTTTT. This sequence encodes CASPGRASQKKNTGELFF.

The chain has TRBV6-5 and TRBJ1-2; D not certain. V was trimmed by 8 bases and J by 7 bases, leaving 23 bases between them. The CDR3 covers 15 residues. Per germline, CDR1 MNHEY and CDR2 SVGAGI. The CDR3 DNA is TGTGCCAGCGCCCCAAGCGGACCCGGAGGTGGTGGCTACACCTTC. This gives the protein CASAPSGPGGGGYTF.

This chain links TRBV7-8 with TRBJ1-4; a possible D gene is TRBD1 (6 bases). Germline CDR1 and CDR2: SGHVS and FQNEAQ. CDR3 length: 15 amino acids. V was trimmed by 5 bases and J by 6 bases, leaving 16 bases between them. CDR3 sequence: CASSDPRDTYEKLFF. In DNA, the CDR3 is TGTGCCAGCAGCGATCCCAGGGACACGTATGAAAAACTGTTTTTT.

The chain carries TRBV21-1 and TRBJ2-1; TRBD2 was called by the table and not checked on the DNA. TRBV21-1 is classified as a pseudogene. The CDR3 is 14 amino acids. CDR3 coding DNA: TGTGCCAGCAGACCAGCGAGGAGCGGCAATGAGCAGTTCTTC. As protein: CASRPARSGNEQFF.

The V call is TRBV7-9, the J call TRBJ2-3; TRBD2 aligns across 10 bases. Trimming at V came to 4 bases and at J to 1 base, leaving 2 bases not matched to a gene. Germline lookup yields CDR1 SEHNR and CDR2 FQNEAQ (reference sequence). The CDR3 is made up of 15 amino acids. CDR3 protein: CASSSGLAGTDTQYF. The CDR3 DNA reads TGTGCCAGCAGCTCCGGACTAGCGGGCACAGATACGCAGTATTTT.

In nucleotides, the CDR3 is TGTGCCAGCAGCCCCCGGATGAGGCTAGCGGGGGGGCCGGCCGGGGAGCTGTTTTTT. It yields the protein CASSPRMRLAGGPAGELFF. This chain links TRBV7-9 with TRBJ2-2; 12 bases fit TRBD2. This CDR3 comprises 19 residues. Germline assignment: CDR1 SEHNR and CDR2 FQNEAQ (reference sequence). Losses at the gene ends were 5 bases for V and 6 bases for J; bases not matched to a gene: 16.

As DNA, the CDR3 is TGTGCCAGCAGTTTTGTCTCAGGATCGAATCAGCCCCAGCATTTT. Amino acid sequence: CASSFVSGSNQPQHF. The V call is TRBV27, the J call TRBJ1-5, with unresolved D. The germline gives CDR1 MNHEY, CDR2 SMNVEV (reference sequence). The CDR3 sequence is 15 residues long. V was shortened by 3 bases and J by 4 bases, with 13 bases between the two germline ends.

The V gene is TRBV27, the J gene TRBJ1-6, with 8 bases aligning to TRBD1. Germline V CDR1 and CDR2: MNHEY, SMNVEV (reference sequence). The CDR3 runs 14 residues. Unmatched junction bases numbered 6, after V lost 4 bases and J lost 10 bases. The CDR3 region has the DNA TGTGCCAGCAGTTCGGGACAGGCTACGTCACCCCTCCACTTT. This translates into CASSSGQATSPLHF.

This chain links TRBV29-1 with TRBJ2-3; maybe TRBD2 (6 bases). The germline V gene encodes CDR1 SQVTM and CDR2 ANQGSEA. The CDR3 runs 14 residues. V was trimmed by 4 bases and J by 2 bases, leaving 13 bases between them. The CDR3 loop reads CSVGEAPSTDTQYF. The CDR3 DNA reads as TGCAGCGTTGGGGAGGCCCCTTCCACAGATACGCAGTATTTT.

The chain is built from TRBV7-2 and TRBJ2-5, with 12 bases identical to TRBD1. The CDR3 sequence is 14 residues long. The V and J ends lost 5 bases and 5 bases, in that order; junction bases with no gene match: 3. Germline V gene sequence: CDR1 SGHTA, CDR2 FQGNSA. The CDR3 spells CASSRDRGLETQYF. The CDR3 coding sequence is TGTGCCAGCAGCAGGGACAGGGGGCTTGAGACCCAGTACTTC.

This chain joins TRBV5-6 and TRBJ1-2; 9 positions agree with TRBD1. With 1 base clipped from V and 4 bases from J, the junction kept 5 bases outside the gene matches. The CDR3 runs 15 residues. CDR1 and CDR2 (germline): SGHDT, YYEEEE. This CDR3 is CASSLRQGGFYGYTF. In DNA, the CDR3 is TGTGCCAGCAGCTTGCGACAGGGGGGATTCTATGGCTACACCTTC.

CDR3: CASSLGGAKADTQYF. The CDR3, as DNA: TGTGCCAGCAGCCTGGGGGGGGCGAAGGCAGATACGCAGTATTTT. This sequence joins TRBV7-3 and TRBJ2-3, with D possibly being TRBD2 (7 bases). Germline V gene sequence: CDR1 SGHTA, CDR2 FQGTGA. V lost 5 bases to trimming and J lost 4 bases, with 16 bases between them. The CDR3 contains 15 residues. Complete variable domain (other parts from reference TRBV7-3 and TRBJ2-3): GAGVSQTPSNKVTEKGKYVELRCDPISGHTALYWYRQSLGQGPEFLIYFQGTGAADDSGLPNDRFFAVRPEGSVSTLKIQRTERGDSAVYLCASSLGGAKADTQYFGPGTRLTVL.

This clone was seen a few times. CDR3 DNA: TGTGCCAGCAGCTTACAAGCAGGAGACAGGGGGTCCTACGAGCAGTACTTC. This codes for CASSLQAGDRGSYEQYF. This chain joins TRBV7-6 and TRBJ2-7; 9 bases align to TRBD1. The CDR3 sequence is 17 residues long. The germline V gene has CDR1 SGHVS and CDR2 FNYEAQ. V dropped 2 bases and J dropped 1; count of bases not matched to a gene: 9.

On this clone itself: This CDR3 is also generated by other DNA sequences in the sample. The chain has TRBV4-2 and TRBJ2-3, with TRBD2 matching 8 bases. J was trimmed by 4 bases and V by 0 bases; bases with no gene match: 3. The CDR3 length is 15 residues. Germline CDR1 and CDR2: LGHNA and YNFKEQ. The CDR3 region is CASSQDRGGPDTQYF. The CDR3 bases are TGTGCCAGCAGCCAAGATCGGGGGGGCCCAGATACGCAGTATTTT.

The sample holds a few counts of this clone. This chain joins TRBV7-9 and TRBJ1-2; 9 nucleotides align to TRBD1. V trimming: 0 bases; J trimming: 1 base; junction bases outside the gene matches: 9. The CDR3 loop spans 18 amino acids. Germline V lookup: CDR1 SEHNR, CDR2 FQNEAQ (reference sequence). In DNA, the CDR3 is TGTGCCAGCAGCTTAGCGCTTATGGGACAGGGAGTTAACTATGGCTACACCTTC. Its protein product is CASSLALMGQGVNYGYTF.

This clone occurred once. The chain recombines TRBV9 with TRBJ1-2, with a tentative D call TRBD1 (6 bases). Per germline, CDR1 SGDLS and CDR2 YYNGEE. This CDR3 is 16 amino acids long. The ends were cut back, 3 bases at V and 4 bases at J, with 19 bases in the middle. CDR3 amino acids: CASSAGTGLGSYGYTF. In DNA, the CDR3 is TGTGCCAGCAGCGCTGGAACAGGGTTGGGTTCCTATGGCTACACCTTC.

This rearrangement joins TRBV13 to TRBJ1-4; D gene ambiguous. The V end was cut by 5 bases, the J end by 8 bases, with 15 bases between. This CDR3 region has 14 residues. From germline, CDR1 is PRHDT and CDR2 FYEKMQ (reference sequence). Written as DNA, the CDR3 is TGTGCCAGCAGCCCTGGGCGAAACTCGGAAAAACTGTTTTTT. Translating it yields CASSPGRNSEKLFF.

J is TRBJ2-1 and V is TRBV27; 7 positions agree with TRBD2. This CDR3 is 15 amino acids long. Looked up from germline, CDR1 is MNHEY and CDR2 is SMNVEV (reference sequence). J was trimmed by 6 bases and V by 3 bases; bases with no gene match: 8. CDR3: CASSFAGVISNEQFF. Here the CDR3 DNA reads TGTGCCAGCAGTTTCGCGGGAGTTATTAGCAATGAGCAGTTCTTC.

This chain uses TRBV21-1 with TRBJ2-5; TRBD1, the D gene given by the table, was not confirmed from the DNA. The closer fit of TRBJ2-7 to the DNA end suggests the J call may be wrong. TRBV21-1 is shown as a pseudogene. The CDR3 runs 13 residues. In DNA form, the CDR3 reads TGTGCCAGCAGCGTTAGGGGTGAGGACGAGCAGTACTTC. Translation: CASSVRGEDEQYF.

The chain employs TRBV29-1 and TRBJ1-3; TRBD1 might be the D (5 bases). The CDR3 consists of 13 residues. V lost 2 bases and J lost 4, with 9 bases in between. Germline lookup yields CDR1 SQVTM and CDR2 ANQGSEA. In DNA form, the CDR3 reads TGCAGCGTTGAAACAGGACCGGGAAACACCATATATTTT. It codes for CSVETGPGNTIYF. Drawing the rest from reference TRBV29-1 and TRBJ1-3, the complete variable domain is SAVISQKPSRDICQRGTSLTIQCQVDSQVTMMFWYRQQPGQSLTLIATANQGSEATYESGFVIDKFPISRPNLTFSTLTVSNMSPEDSSIYLCSVETGPGNTIYFGEGSWLTVV.

This clone showed up just once. The chain links TRBV5-6 to TRBJ2-2, with 9 positions matching TRBD2. The J segment lost 1 base and the V segment lost 4 bases, leaving 8 bases of the junction unmatched. CDR3 length equals 17 residues. Germline V gene sequence: CDR1 SGHDT, CDR2 YYEEEE. The CDR3 coding sequence is TGTGCCAGCAGCCGGCCAGCGGGAGGCCGGAACACCGGGGAGCTGTTTTTT. Translation gives CASSRPAGGRNTGELFF.

The J gene is TRBJ2-7, the V gene TRBV13; D may be TRBD1 (8 bases). The V gene lost 5 bases and the J gene lost 4 bases, with 12 bases spanning the gap. CDR3 length equals 13 residues. CDR1 and CDR2 from the germline V gene are PRHDT and FYEKMQ (reference sequence). The CDR3: CASSDRGGYEQYF. The CDR3 DNA sequence: TGTGCCAGCAGCGACAGGGGAGGGTACGAGCAGTACTTC. The entire variable domain, with the rest obtained from reference TRBV13 and TRBJ2-7, is as follows: AAGVIQSPRHLIKEKRETATLKCYPIPRHDTVYWYQQGPGQDPQFLISFYEKMQSDKGSIPDRFSAQQFSDYHSELNMSSLELGDSALYFCASSDRGGYEQYFGPGTRLTVT.

This chain connects TRBV28 to TRBJ1-2; D gene unclear. Germline V gene data show CDR1 as MDHEN and CDR2 as SYDVKM. The CDR3 contains 13 residues. Trimming left V 3 bases short and J 6 bases short, with 11 bases between. The CDR3 DNA follows: TGTGCCAGCAGTTTTCCCGGGGAAGATGGCTACACCTTC. Protein product: CASSFPGEDGYTF.

This chain uses TRBV7-9 with TRBJ1-5, with D hard to call. CDR3 size: 15 residues. Germline V gives CDR1 SEHNR, CDR2 FQNEAQ (reference sequence). V was pared by 1 base and J by 5 bases, with 12 bases between. This CDR3 is CASSLGNGLYQPQHF. The CDR3 region has the DNA TGTGCCAGCAGCTTAGGGAACGGACTATATCAGCCCCAGCATTTT.

This clone was observed a handful of times. The same CDR3 arises from other DNA sequences in this sample as well. V is TRBV19 and J is TRBJ2-7, with 8 bases lining up with TRBD1. The germline V gene has CDR1 LNHDA and CDR2 SQIVND (reference sequence). J gave up 2 bases and V 3 bases, and 3 bases lay outside the gene matches. The CDR3 consists of 14 residues. The CDR3 region has the DNA TGTGCCAGTAGTATCGGGACAGGACCCTACGAGCAGTACTTC. Translated: CASSIGTGPYEQYF.